This TCR beta chain was captured in a study of control samples from healthy donors and cancer patients. This CDR3 region has 16 residues. The ends were cut back, 1 base at V and 2 bases at J, with 12 bases in the middle. Germline V gene sequence: CDR1 SGHNT, CDR2 YENEEA. The table came from immunoSEQ multiplex PCR; TCRdb's copy has only in-frame clones and leaves some out. This table holds about 82,000 clones, approximately 89% found once. The specimen was blood. This chain joins TRBV11-3 and TRBJ1-5, with D possibly being TRBD1 (6 bases). The sequence was obtained from a man over 45 in good health. CDR3 DNA: TGTGCCAGCAGCTTAGGCGGGGGGCCCGGCAATCAGCCCCAGCATTTT. Translation: CASSLGGGPGNQPQHF.